This T cell receptor beta chain was retrieved from a study of response to subunit inactivated influenza vaccine. This clonotype was seen at least ten times. CDR1 and CDR2 from the germline V gene are SGHVS and FQNEAQ. V shed 5 bases and J shed 10 bases, with 9 bases lying between them. This CDR3 is built from 11 residues. TCRdb analysed the RT-PCR reads with MiXCR anew, one entry per CDR3 protein. The sample shows under 200,000 distinct CDR3 sequences, roughly a tenth of them seen only once. This sequence originates from a man between 45 and 60 years old who received an inactivated influenza vaccine. The sample here was non-naive T cells sorted from PBMCs, taken about 6 weeks after vaccination. The rearrangement links TRBV7-8 to TRBJ2-1, with D perhaps TRBD1 (7 bases). The CDR3 nucleotides are TGTGCCAGCAGCCCAGGGGGGGAGCAGTTCTTC. As protein: CASSPGGEQFF.